A selection of T cell receptor beta chains follows, all from one sample in a study of blood T cell repertoires in COVID-19. Repertoires were generated with immunoSEQ multiplex PCR, while TCRdb's copy carries only in-frame clones and drops some. The data contain about 290,000 clones, just under 90% of them singletons. Sequenced sample: peripheral blood. The source is a woman in her twenties or thirties with COVID-19, enrolled during active disease. CDR3s include the opening cysteine and the closing phenylalanine or tryptophan.

j_gene | v_gene | CDR3aa
TRBJ2-1 | TRBV12-3/TRBV12-4 | CASMVSRGEQFF
TRBJ1-3 | TRBV2 | CASSAQYSGNTIYF
TRBJ1-3 | TRBV9 | CASSVVPSGNTIYF
TRBJ2-7 | TRBV18 | CASSPPGRGGPTAEQYF
TRBJ2-2 | TRBV2 | CASKSTGGVPGELFF
TRBJ2-7 | TRBV5-1 | CASSLRQGATYEQYF
TRBJ1-3 | TRBV29-1 | CSVGLFSGNTIYF
TRBJ2-7 | TRBV19 | CASTPTGGIYEQYF
TRBJ2-6 | TRBV18 | CASSENSFLSSGANVLTF
TRBJ1-4 | TRBV18 | CASSPDRNEKLFF
TRBJ2-1 | TRBV5-1 | CASTRLAAVNEQFF
TRBJ1-4 | TRBV14 | CASSQEEATGEKLFF
TRBJ2-3 | TRBV5-4 | CASSLSGYTDTQYF